The rows below give T cell receptor beta chains drawn from one sample of a study of blood T cell repertoires in COVID-19. Clones were sequenced by immunoSEQ multiplex PCR, and TCRdb holds only the in-frame ones, with some missing. The table has about 100,000 clones, 85% seen once. The sequencing sample was made of peripheral blood. The receptors here all came from a man in his fifties with active or convalescent COVID-19. Each CDR3 is given with its conserved first and last residue. The D gene is left open where the match is weak. Some rows mark clone size as missing; the rest say once, few, many or name a class of expanded clone.

D | size | J | V | DNA | CDR3
NA | NA | TRBJ1-4 | TRBV3-1/TRBV3-2 | TGTGCCAGCAGCCAGGCAGGGCTTAATGAAAAACTGTTTTTT | CASSQAGLNEKLFF
NA | NA | TRBJ2-5 | TRBV7-2 | TGTGCCAGCAGCTTAGGCGGACAGAAGACCCAGTACTTC | CASSLGGQKTQYF
TRBD2 | NA | TRBJ2-7 | TRBV27 | TGTGCCAGCAGTTTATTCGGCGGGGGGTCCTACGAGCAGTACTTC | CASSLFGGGSYEQYF
NA | NA | TRBJ1-1 | TRBV24-1 | TGTGCCACCAGTGATTACGCAGGGAAAGCTTTCTTT | CATSDYAGKAFF
TRBD1 | NA | TRBJ1-5 | TRBV18 | TGTGCCAGCTCACTACACCCCGGGACAGAGAATCAGCCCCAGCATTTT | CASSLHPGTENQPQHF
NA | NA | TRBJ1-2 | TRBV15 | TGTGCCACCAGCAGAGATCTACCTACGGGAAATGGCTACACCTTC | CATSRDLPTGNGYTF
NA | NA | TRBJ2-7 | TRBV24-1 | TGTGCCACCAGTGATCCGCAGACCTACGAGCAGTACTTC | CATSDPQTYEQYF
NA | NA | TRBJ2-5 | TRBV27 | TGTGCCAGCAGTTTAGCGCGGTCCCAAGAGACCCAGTACTTC | CASSLARSQETQYF
NA | NA | TRBJ1-2 | TRBV12-3/TRBV12-4 | TGTGCCAGCAGCTGGACACCCTATGGCTACACCTTC | CASSWTPYGYTF
TRBD1 | NA | TRBJ1-1 | TRBV7-8 | TGTGCCAGCAGCCTAGGGGGACAGGGGGCTAACACTGAAGCTTTCTTT | CASSLGGQGANTEAFF
NA | NA | TRBJ1-2 | TRBV5-4 | TGTGCCAGCAGCTTGGGGGCGACCCAGGGGATCGGCTATGGCTACACCTTC | CASSLGATQGIGYGYTF
TRBD1 | NA | TRBJ1-2 | TRBV7-8 | TGTGCCAGCAGCCCGCGGACAGGGGGGCAATCTAACTATGGCTACACCTTC | CASSPRTGGQSNYGYTF
NA | NA | TRBJ2-3 | TRBV7-9 | TGTGCCAGCAGACCTCAGAGGGGGATAGGTGATACGCAGTATTTT | CASRPQRGIGDTQYF
TRBD1 | NA | TRBJ1-2 | TRBV6-6 | TGTGCCAGCTCGGACAGGGGGGCGGGTGGCTACACCTTC | CASSDRGAGGYTF
TRBD2 | once | TRBJ2-7 | TRBV29-1 | TGCAGCGTCATAGCGGGAGGAACCTCGGCAGAGCAGTACTTC | CSVIAGGTSAEQYF
TRBD2 | NA | TRBJ2-1 | TRBV11-2 | TGTGCCAGCAGCCCAGAGGCTAGCGGGAATGAGCAGTTCTTC | CASSPEASGNEQFF
NA | NA | TRBJ2-5 | TRBV7-8 | TGTGCCAGCACGCTAGCAGTCCAAGAGACCCAGTACTTC | CASTLAVQETQYF
TRBD2 | NA | TRBJ2-2 | TRBV13 | TGTGCCAGCAGTCCTCCTGGACTAGCGGGAGGAGGGAACACCGGGGAGCTGTTTTTT | CASSPPGLAGGGNTGELFF
NA | NA | TRBJ2-5 | TRBV3-1/TRBV3-2 | TGTGCCAGCAGCCACAGGGGTGGAGAGACCCAGTACTTC | CASSHRGGETQYF
NA | NA | TRBJ1-6 | TRBV6-5 | TGTGCCAGCAGCTACACCTCGACAGAACTCCCCCACTTT | CASSYTSTELPHF
NA | few | TRBJ2-7 | TRBV6-5 | TGTGCCAGCAGTTTAGACTACACGGACTCCTACGAGCAGTACTTC | CASSLDYTDSYEQYF
NA | NA | TRBJ2-7 | TRBV5-8 | TGTGCCAGCAGCTTGTCCGAATCCGGGTCCTACGAGCAGTACTTC | CASSLSESGSYEQYF
NA | NA | TRBJ1-2 | TRBV27 | TGTGCCAGCAGTTTAGGTTGGCAGGGTGGCGGCTACACCTTC | CASSLGWQGGGYTF
NA | NA | TRBJ1-5 | TRBV5-8 | TGTGCCAGCAGCTTGGCCGGGTTTAGCAATCAGCCCCAGCATTTT | CASSLAGFSNQPQHF